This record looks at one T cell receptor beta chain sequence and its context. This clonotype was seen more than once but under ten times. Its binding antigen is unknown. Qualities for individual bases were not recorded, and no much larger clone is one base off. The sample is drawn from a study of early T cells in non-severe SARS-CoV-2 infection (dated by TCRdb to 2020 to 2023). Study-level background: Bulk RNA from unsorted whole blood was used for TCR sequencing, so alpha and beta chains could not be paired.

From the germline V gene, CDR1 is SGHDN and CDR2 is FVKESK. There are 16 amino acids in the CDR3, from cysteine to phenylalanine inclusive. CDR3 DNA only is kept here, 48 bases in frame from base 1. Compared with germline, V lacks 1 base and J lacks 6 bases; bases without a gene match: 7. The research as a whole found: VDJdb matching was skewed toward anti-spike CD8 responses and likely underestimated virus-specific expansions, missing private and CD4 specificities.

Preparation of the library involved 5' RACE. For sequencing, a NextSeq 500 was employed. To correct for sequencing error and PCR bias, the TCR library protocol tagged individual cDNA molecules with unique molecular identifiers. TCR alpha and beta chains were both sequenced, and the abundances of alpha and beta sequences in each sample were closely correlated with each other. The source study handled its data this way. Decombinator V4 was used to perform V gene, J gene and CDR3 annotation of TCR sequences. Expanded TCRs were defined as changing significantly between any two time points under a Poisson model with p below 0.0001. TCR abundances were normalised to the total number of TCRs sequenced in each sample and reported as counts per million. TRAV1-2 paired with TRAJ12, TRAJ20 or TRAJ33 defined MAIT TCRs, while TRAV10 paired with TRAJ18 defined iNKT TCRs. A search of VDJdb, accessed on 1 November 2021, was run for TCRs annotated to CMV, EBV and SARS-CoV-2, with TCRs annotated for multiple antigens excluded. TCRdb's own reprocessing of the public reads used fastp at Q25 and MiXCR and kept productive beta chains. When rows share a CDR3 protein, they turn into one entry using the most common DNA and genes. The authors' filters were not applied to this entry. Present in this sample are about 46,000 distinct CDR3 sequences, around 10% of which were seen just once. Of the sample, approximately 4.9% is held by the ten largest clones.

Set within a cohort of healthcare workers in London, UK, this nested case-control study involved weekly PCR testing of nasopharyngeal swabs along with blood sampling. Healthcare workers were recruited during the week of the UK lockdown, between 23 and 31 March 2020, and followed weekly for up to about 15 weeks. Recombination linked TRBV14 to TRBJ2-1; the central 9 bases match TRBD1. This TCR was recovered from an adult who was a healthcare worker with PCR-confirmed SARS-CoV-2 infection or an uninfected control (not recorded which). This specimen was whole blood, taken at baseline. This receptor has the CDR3 CASSQVHGTGSNEQFF. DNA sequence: TGTGCCAGCAGCCAAGTTCACGGGACAGGGTCCAATGAGCAGTTCTTC. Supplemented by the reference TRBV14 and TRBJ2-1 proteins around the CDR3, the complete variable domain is EAGVTQFPSHSVIEKGQTVTLRCDPISGHDNLYWYRRVMGKEIKFLLHFVKESKQDESGMPNNRFLAERTGGTYSTLKVQPAELEDSGVYFCASSQVHGTGSNEQFFGPGTRLTVL.